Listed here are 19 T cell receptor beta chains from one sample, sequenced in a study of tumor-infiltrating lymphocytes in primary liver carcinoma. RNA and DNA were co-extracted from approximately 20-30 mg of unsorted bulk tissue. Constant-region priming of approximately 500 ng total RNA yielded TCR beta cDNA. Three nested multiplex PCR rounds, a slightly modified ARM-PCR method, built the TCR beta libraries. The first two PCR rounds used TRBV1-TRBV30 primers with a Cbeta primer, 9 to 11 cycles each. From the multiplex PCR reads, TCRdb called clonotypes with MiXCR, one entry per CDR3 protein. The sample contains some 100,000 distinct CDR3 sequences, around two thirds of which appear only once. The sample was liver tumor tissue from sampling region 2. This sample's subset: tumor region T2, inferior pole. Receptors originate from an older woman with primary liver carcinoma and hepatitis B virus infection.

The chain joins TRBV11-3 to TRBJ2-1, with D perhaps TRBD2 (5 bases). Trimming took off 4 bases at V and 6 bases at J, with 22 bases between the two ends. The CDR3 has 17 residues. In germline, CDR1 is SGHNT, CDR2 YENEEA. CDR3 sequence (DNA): TGTGCCAGCAGCTCCCGGAGGACGCGGATCATGGGCAATGAGCAGTTCTTC. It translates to CASSSRRTRIMGNEQFF.

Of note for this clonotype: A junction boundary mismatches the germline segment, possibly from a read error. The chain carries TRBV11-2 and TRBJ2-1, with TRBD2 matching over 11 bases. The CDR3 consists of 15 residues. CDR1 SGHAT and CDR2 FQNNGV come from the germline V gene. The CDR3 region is CASSSRTSGGGELFF. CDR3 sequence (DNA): TGTGCCAGCAGCTCCCGTACTAGCGGGGGCGGGGAGCTGTTCTTC.

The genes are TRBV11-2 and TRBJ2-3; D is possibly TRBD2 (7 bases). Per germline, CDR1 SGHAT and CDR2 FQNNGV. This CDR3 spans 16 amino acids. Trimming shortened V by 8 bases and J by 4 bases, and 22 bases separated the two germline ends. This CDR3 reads CASLGGLTYTSDTQYF. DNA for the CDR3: TGTGCCAGCTTAGGGGGACTAACGTACACGTCAGATACGCAGTATTTT.

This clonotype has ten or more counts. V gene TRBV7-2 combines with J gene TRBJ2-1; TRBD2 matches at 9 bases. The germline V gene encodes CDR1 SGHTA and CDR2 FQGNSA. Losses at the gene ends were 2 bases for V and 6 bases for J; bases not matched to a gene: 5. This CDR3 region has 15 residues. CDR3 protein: CASSLMTSGLNEQFF. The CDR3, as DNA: TGTGCCAGCAGCTTAATGACTAGCGGTCTCAATGAGCAGTTCTTC.

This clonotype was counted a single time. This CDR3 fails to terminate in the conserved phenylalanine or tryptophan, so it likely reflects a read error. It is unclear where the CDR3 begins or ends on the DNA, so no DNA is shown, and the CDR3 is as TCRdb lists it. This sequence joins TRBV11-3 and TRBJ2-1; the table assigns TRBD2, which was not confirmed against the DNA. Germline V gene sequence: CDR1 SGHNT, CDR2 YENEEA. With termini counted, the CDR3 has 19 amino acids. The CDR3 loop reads CASSTGQGGLAGGFNEQFY.

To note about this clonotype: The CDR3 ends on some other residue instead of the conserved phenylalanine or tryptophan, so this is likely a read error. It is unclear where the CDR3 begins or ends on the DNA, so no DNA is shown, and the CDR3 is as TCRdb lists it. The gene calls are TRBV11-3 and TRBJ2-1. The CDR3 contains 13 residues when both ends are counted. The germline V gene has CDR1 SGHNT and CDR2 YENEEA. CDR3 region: CASTRTNFNEQSS.

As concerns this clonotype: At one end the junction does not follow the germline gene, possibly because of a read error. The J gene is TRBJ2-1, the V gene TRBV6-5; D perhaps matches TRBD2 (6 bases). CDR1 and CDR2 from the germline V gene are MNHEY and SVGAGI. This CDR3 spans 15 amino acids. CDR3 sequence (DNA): TGCGTCAGCAGTTTGACGGGAGCAGCCTACAATGAGCAGTTCTTC. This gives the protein CVSSLTGAAYNEQFF.

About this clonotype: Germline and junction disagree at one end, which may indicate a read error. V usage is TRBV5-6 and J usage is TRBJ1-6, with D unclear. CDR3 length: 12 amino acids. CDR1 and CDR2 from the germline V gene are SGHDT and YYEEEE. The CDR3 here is CACSAYTSPLHF. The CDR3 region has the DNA TGTGCCTGCAGCGCGTACACTTCACCCCTCCACTTT. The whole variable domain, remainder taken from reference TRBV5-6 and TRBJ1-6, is DAGVTQSPTHLIKTRGQQVTLRCSPKSGHDTVSWYQQALGQGPQFIFQYYEEEERQRGNFPDRFSGHQFPNYSSELNVNALLLGDSALYLCACSAYTSPLHFGNGTRLTVT.

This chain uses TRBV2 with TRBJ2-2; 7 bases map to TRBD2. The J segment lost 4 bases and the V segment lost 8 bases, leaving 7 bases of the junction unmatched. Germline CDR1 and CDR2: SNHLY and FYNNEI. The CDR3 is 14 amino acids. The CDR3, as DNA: TGTGCCAGCTGTACCGGACTAGTCACCGGGGAGCTGTTTTTT. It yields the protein CASCTGLVTGELFF.

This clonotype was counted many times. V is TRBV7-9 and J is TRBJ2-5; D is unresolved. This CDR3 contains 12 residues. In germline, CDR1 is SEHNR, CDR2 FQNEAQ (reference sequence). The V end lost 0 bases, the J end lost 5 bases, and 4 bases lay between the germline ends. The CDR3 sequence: CASSLASETQYF. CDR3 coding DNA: TGTGCCAGCAGCTTAGCCTCGGAGACCCAGTACTTC.

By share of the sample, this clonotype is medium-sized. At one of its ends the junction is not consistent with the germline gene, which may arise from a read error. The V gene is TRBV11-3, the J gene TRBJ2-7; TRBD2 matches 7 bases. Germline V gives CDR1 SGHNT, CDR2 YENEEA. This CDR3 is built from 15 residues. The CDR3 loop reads CASSLDRASGYEQHF. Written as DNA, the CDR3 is TGTGCCAGCAGCTTAGATCGGGCTAGCGGCTACGAGCAGCACTTC.

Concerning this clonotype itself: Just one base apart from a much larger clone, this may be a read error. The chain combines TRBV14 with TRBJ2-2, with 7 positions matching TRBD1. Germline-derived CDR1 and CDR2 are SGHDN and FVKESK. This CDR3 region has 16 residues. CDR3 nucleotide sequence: TGTGCCAGCAGCCAAGAAGGGACAGTAGACACCTGGGAGCTGTTTTTT. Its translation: CASSQEGTVDTWELFF.

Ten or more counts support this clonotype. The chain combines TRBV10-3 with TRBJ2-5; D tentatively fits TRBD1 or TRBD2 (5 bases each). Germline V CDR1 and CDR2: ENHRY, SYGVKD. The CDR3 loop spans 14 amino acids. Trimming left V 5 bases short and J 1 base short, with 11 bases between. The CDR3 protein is CAISPRGSQETQYF. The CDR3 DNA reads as TGTGCCATCAGTCCACGGGGCTCCCAAGAGACCCAGTACTTC.

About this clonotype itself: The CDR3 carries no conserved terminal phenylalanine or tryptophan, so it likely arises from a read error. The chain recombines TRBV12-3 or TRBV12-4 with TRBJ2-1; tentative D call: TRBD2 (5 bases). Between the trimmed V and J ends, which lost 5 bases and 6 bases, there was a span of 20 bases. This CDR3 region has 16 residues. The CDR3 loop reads CASSPLVSSFSNEQFL. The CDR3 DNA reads TGTGCCAGCAGTCCCCTTGTTTCTAGCTTCAGCAATGAGCAGTTCTTA.

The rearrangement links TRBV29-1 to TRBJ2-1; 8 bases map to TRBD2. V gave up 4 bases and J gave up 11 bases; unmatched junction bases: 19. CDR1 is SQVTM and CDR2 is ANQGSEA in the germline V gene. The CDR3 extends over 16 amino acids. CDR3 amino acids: CSVGGPSGRTYSKQFF. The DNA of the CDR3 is TGCAGCGTTGGGGGCCCGAGCGGGAGAACCTACAGTAAGCAGTTCTTC.

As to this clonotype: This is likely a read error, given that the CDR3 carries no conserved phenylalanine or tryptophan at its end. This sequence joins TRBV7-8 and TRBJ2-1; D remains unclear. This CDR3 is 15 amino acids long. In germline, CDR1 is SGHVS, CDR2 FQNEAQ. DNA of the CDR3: TGTGCCAGCAGCCCCCAGCCGGGCTCCTACAATCAGCAGTTCTTA. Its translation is CASSPQPGSYNQQFL.

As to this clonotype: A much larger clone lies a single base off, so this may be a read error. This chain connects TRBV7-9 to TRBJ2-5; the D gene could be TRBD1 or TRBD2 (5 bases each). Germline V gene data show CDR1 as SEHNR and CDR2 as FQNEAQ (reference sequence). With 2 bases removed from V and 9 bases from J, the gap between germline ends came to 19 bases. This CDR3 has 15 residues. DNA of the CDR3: TGTGCCAGCAGCTTAATAAGGGGAGTCCGAGGGGCCCAGTACTTC. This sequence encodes CASSLIRGVRGAQYF.

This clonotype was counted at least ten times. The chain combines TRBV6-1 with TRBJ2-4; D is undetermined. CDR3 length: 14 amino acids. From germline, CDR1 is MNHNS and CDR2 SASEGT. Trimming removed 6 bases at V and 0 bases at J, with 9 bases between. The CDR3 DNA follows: TGTGCCAGCAGCCTAACCCTAGCCAAAAACATTCAGTACTTC. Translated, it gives CASSLTLAKNIQYF.

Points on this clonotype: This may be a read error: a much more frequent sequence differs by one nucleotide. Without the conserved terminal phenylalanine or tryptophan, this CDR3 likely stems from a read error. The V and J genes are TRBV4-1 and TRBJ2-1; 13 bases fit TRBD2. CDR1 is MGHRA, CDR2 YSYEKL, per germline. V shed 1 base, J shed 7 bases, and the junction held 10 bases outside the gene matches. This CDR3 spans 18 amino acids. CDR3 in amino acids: CASSQVGLAGVYGNEQFL. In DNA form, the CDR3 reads TGCGCCAGCAGCCAAGTAGGACTAGCGGGAGTCTACGGAAATGAGCAGTTCCTC.